The 2 T cell receptor beta chains given below trace back to one sample, sequenced in a study of blood T cell repertoires in COVID-19. Libraries were prepared by immunoSEQ multiplex PCR; TCRdb keeps only in-frame clonotypes and omits some of them. This sample has 200,000 to 300,000 clones, with 70% to 90% found just once. The sequencing input was peripheral blood. These receptors all stem from a woman aged 55-75 years with active or convalescent COVID-19.

This clone was seen only a few times. This rearrangement joins TRBV5-5 to TRBJ1-2; 7 positions match TRBD1. The CDR3 totals 15 residues. J was trimmed by 3 bases and V by 0 bases; bases with no gene match: 5. Germline CDR1 reads SGHKS; CDR2 reads YYEKEE (reference sequence). Here the CDR3 DNA reads TGTGCCAGCAGCTTGGTGGTAGGGGGCGACTATGGCTACACCTTC. Translated: CASSLVVGGDYGYTF.

The chain links TRBV6-5 to TRBJ1-3; D is ambiguous. In germline, CDR1 is MNHEY, CDR2 SVGAGI. The V gene lost 6 bases and the J gene lost 0 bases, with 9 bases spanning the gap. The CDR3 contains 14 residues. DNA for the CDR3: TGTGCCAGCAGAGTACAGTTCTCTGGAAACACCATATATTTT. This encodes CASRVQFSGNTIYF.